This entry describes one TCR beta chain. The antigen remains unidentified. This sample stems from a study of blood T cells in healthy people across ages. General observations from the study: Estimates of total diversity, which came from one million sequenced T cells, were considered to be underestimates. Samples with more naive T cells showed higher observed beta diversity.

The CDR3 extends over 15 amino acids. CDR1 and CDR2 from the germline V gene are DFQATT and SNEGSKA (reference sequence). The V end was cut by 0 bases, the J end by 0 bases, with 10 bases between. The authors ran a second PCR of about 6 to 11 cycles using a sample-barcoded 5' primer and a J-beta primer mix. Each CDR3 protein is one row after TCRdb ran MiXCR on the 5' RACE reads. The sample lists 1.5 million or so distinct CDR3 sequences, approximately 40% seen once, with 7.9% in the top ten. The rearrangement joins TRBV20-1 to TRBJ2-3; D assignment may be TRBD1 or TRBD2 (5 bases each). This clonotype was obtained from a woman aged 18-29 years in good health. The sequencing sample was made of blood. The CDR3 nucleotides are TGCAGTGCTAGAGATCGGGGCCCCAGCACAGATACGCAGTATTTT. It yields the protein CSARDRGPSTDTQYF.